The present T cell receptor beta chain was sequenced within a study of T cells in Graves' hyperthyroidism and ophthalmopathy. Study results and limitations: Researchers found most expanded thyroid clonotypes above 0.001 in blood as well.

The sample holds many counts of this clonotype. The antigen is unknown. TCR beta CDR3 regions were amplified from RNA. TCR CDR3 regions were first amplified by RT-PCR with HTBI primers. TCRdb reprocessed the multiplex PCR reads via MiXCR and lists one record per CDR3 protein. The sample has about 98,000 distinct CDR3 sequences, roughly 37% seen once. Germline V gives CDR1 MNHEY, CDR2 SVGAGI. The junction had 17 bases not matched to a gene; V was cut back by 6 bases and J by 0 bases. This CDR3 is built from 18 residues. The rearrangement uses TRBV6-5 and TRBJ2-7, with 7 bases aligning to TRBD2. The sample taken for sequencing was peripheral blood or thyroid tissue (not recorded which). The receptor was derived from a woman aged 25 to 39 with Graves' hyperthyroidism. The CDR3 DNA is TGTGCCAGCAGCCTGGCTGCGGGAGTTGGCCCTCTCTCCTACGAGCAGTACTTC. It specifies CASSLAAGVGPLSYEQYF.